This T cell receptor beta chain was profiled in a study of blood T cell repertoires in COVID-19. Background on the study: The samples span acute and convalescent COVID-19 from the United States, Italy and Spain. T cells, B-cell-depleted T cells, or PBMCs provided the cDNA or gDNA that served as material.

Original handling: Amplifying reference gene primers gave estimates of nucleated cell counts. Some clones are missing from TCRdb's copy, which holds only in-frame ones; the method was immunoSEQ multiplex PCR. That table furnishes V, J and clone size, whereas the DNA furnished D and trimming. The sample consists of roughly 52,000 clones, 85% of them appearing once. Germline V gene lookup returns CDR1 SGDLS and CDR2 YYNGEE. This CDR3 is built from 17 residues. V shed 0 bases and J 2 bases; nucleotides not matched to a gene: 5. V usage is TRBV9 and J usage is TRBJ2-1; TRBD1 agrees at 10 bases. The sequenced sample was peripheral blood. The source of this sequence is a human donor in a cohort sampled during active COVID-19. The chain's CDR3 is CASSVAGGQGAYNEQFF. The CDR3 DNA is TGTGCCAGCAGCGTAGCTGGCGGACAGGGGGCCTACAATGAGCAGTTCTTC. Based on the CDR3 plus reference TRBV9 and TRBJ2-1, the full variable domain is DSGVTQTPKHLITATGQRVTLRCSPRSGDLSVYWYQQSLDQGLQFLIQYYNGEERAKGNILERFSAQQFPDLHSELNLSSLELGDSALYFCASSVAGGQGAYNEQFFGPGTRLTVL.